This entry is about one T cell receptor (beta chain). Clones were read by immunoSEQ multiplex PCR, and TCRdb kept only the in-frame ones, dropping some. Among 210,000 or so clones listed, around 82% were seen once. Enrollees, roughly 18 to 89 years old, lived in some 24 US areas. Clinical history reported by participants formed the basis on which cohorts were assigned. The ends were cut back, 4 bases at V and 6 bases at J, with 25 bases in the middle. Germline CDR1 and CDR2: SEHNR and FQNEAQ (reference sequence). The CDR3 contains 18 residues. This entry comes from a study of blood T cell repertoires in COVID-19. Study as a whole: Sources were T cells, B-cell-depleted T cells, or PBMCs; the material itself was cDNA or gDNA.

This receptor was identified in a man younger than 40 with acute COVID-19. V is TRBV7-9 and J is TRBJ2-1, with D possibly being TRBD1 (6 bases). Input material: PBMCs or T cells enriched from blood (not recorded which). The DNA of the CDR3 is TGTGCCAGCAGCTCTTCTTGGACAGTTCAAGCCCACTCCAATGAGCAGTTCTTC. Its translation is CASSSSWTVQAHSNEQFF.